This TCR beta chain was retrieved from a study of beta chain features in type 1 diabetes (dated by TCRdb to between 2018 and 2020). Looking at the study overall: No differences in mean age, gender distribution, total cell number or subset yield were found between patients and healthy donors. A total of 85 million to 140 million sorted cells were examined across all samples, and the number of cells per subset was strongly correlated with RNA yield. In the study, recently diagnosed type 1 diabetes patients and matched healthy donors were compared on the TCRB repertoires of their sorted circulating CD4+ T cell subsets. Naive and central memory subsets were obtained from all 30 or so donors, but regulatory and stem cell-like memory subsets were isolated from only 8 patients and roughly eight healthy donors. Here is what the overall study found, with its caveats: Because cDNA was sequenced instead of genomic DNA, activated cells with high expression could be over-represented, although the groups did not differ in activation or CD3 levels. At VDJ recombination sites, type 1 diabetes patients had fewer insertions and more deleted nucleotides, which implies abnormalities in thymic rearrangement. HLA sub-analyses involved small numbers of individuals, so any influence of HLA type on TCRB rearrangement remained unresolved. Shorter templates might have been favored by PCR, but patient and control samples were amplified and corrected together, so both groups would have been affected equally by any skew. The naive, central memory and regulatory TCRB repertoires appeared to resemble one another more closely among patients than among healthy donors. Type 1 diabetes patients showed a moderate but significant shortening of TCRB CDR3 length in all four CD4+ subsets.

CDR1 LGHNA and CDR2 YSLEER are derived from the germline V gene. The trim is 3 bases for V and 6 bases for J, with a gap of 18 bases between the germline ends. Taken from cysteine to phenylalanine, the CDR3 has 15 residues. The DNA shown is the 45-base CDR3, in frame from base 1. This clone was counted only a few times. It lacks a known antigen. The record has no base qualities; no much larger clone is one base away. Each donor gave one peripheral blood draw, about 100 mL on average, collected into heparinised tubes. Using a panel that included CD45RO, CCR7, CD25, CD127, CD95 and CD27, naive, central memory, regulatory and stem cell-like memory CD4+ T cells were sorted on a BD FACSAria II. Every sorted population had a purity above 95%. PBMCs were isolated immediately by Lymphoprep density gradient centrifugation and stained directly without culture. Samples were stained and sorted in pairs, with one healthy donor and one patient per experiment, so that batch effects were minimized.

All of the isolated RNA was reverse transcribed with the High Capacity cDNA Reverse Transcription Kit, so expressed TCRB transcripts were sequenced. Deep immunoSEQ sequencing was performed on naive, central memory and regulatory T cell samples, with an average of roughly 3.6 million total reads per sample. Sorted cells were lysed in RLT buffer, and RNA was extracted using DNase-treated RNeasy Micro or Mini kits according to cell number. To prevent cross-contamination, each cell subset was processed individually, whereas patient and healthy donor samples were processed jointly. Using the immunoSEQ multiplex PCR, TCRB sequences were amplified from cDNA into 87-bp fragments spanning the CDR3 region. The amplicons were sequenced using the Illumina HiSeq platform. The authors processed their data as follows. PCR bias was computationally corrected using synthetic template baselines, reads within Hamming distance 2 were collapsed, and singletons that could not be merged were discarded. Reads were aligned to IMGT to assign V, D and J genes, CDR3 length, and insertions or deletions at six rearrangement sites. Clonotype counts were normalized to sorted cell number within each subset before computing true diversity and Gini coefficients with the tcR R package. Repertoire sharing was quantified using the overlap coefficient calculated on TCRB nucleotide sequences. Out-of-frame TCRB sequences from naive cells were analyzed as a proxy for the pre-selection repertoire. The table was pulled from immuneACCESS by TCRdb, which kept in-frame rearrangements only. Such tables lose some clones; where checked, under half of the loss comes from unresolved V genes, and the rest has no known cause. V and J calls and clone size follow that table, whereas D and trimming were derived from the DNA. The sample contains 350,000 to 400,000 clones, 10% to 15% of them found a single time. The ten biggest clones cover approximately 0.011% of the sample.

The sequence derives from a woman between 18 and 29 years old with type 1 diabetes. Input material: naive CD4+ T cells from blood. The meaning of the sample's cell subset or site label: true naive CD4+ T cells. The chain is encoded by TRBV4-3 joined to TRBJ2-7, with TRBD1 tentatively as D gene (6 bases match). The DNA reads TGCGCCAGCAGCCAGGACTCAACAGGGCTGGGCGAGCAGTACTTC. Protein translation: CASSQDSTGLGEQYF.